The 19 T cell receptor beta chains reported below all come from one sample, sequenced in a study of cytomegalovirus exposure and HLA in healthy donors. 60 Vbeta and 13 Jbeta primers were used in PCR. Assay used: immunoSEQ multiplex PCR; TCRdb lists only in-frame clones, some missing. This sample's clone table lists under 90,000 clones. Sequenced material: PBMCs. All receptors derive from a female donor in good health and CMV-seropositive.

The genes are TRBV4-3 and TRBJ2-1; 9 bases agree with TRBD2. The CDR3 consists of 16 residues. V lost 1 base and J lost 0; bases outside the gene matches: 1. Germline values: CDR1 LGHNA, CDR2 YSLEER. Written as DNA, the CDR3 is TGCGCCAGCAGCCAAGCAGCGGGGGGCTCCTACAATGAGCAGTTCTTC. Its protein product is CASSQAAGGSYNEQFF.

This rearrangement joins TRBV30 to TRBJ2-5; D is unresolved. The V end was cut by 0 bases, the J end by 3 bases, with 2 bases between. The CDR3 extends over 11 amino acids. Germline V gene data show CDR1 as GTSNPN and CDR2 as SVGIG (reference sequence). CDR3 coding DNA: TGTGCCTGGAGTGTTAAAGAGACCCAGTACTTC. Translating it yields CAWSVKETQYF.

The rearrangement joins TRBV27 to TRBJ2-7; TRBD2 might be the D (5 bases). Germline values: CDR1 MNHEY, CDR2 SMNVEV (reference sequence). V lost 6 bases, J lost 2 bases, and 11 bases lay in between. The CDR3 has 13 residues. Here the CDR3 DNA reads TGTGCCAGCAGCATAGGGCGGGCCTACGAGCAGTACTTC. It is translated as CASSIGRAYEQYF.

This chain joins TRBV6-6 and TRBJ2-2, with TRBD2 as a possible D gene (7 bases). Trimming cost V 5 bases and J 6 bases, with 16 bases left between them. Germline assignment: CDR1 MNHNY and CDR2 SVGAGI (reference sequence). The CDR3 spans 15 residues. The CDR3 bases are TGTGCCAGCAGTGCGCTAGGGGGGGGGTCCGGGGAGCTGTTTTTT. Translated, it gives CASSALGGGSGELFF.

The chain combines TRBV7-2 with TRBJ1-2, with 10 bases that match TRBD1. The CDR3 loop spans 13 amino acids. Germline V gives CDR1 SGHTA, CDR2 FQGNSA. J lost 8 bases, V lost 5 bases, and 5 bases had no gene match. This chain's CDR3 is CASSRQGAQGYTF. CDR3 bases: TGTGCCAGCAGCCGACAGGGGGCGCAAGGCTACACCTTC.

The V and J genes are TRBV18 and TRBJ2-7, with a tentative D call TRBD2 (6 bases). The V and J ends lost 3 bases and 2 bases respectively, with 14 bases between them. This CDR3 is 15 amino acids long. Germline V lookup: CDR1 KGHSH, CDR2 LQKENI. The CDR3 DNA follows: TGTGCCAGCTCACCTCGTCGGGAGCTACCCTACGAGCAGTACTTC. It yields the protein CASSPRRELPYEQYF.

The CDR3 sequence: CASSSPGGYGYTF. CDR3 sequence (DNA): TGTGCCAGCAGCTCCCCCGGGGGTTATGGCTACACCTTC. This chain links TRBV7-8 with TRBJ1-2; tentatively, D is TRBD1 (5 bases). CDR1 is SGHVS, CDR2 FQNEAQ, per germline. Trimming pared 4 bases from V and 5 bases from J, leaving 11 bases between. The CDR3 consists of 13 residues.

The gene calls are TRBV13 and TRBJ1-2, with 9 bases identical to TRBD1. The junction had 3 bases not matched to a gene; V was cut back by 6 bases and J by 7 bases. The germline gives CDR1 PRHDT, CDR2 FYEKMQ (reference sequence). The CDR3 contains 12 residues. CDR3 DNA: TGTGCCAGCAGTGGGACAGGGAGTGGCTACACCTTC. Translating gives CASSGTGSGYTF.

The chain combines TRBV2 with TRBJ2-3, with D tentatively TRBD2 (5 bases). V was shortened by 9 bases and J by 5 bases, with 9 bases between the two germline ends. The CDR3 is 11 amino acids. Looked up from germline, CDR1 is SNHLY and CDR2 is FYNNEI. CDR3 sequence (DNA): TGTGCCAGGGGCCGGGGAGATACGCAGTATTTT. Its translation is CARGRGDTQYF.

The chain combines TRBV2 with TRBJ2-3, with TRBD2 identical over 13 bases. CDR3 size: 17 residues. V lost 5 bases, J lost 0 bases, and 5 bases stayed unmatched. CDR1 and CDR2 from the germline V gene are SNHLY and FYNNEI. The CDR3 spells CASSWTSGGSSTDTQYF. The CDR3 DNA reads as TGTGCCAGCAGTTGGACTAGCGGGGGTTCTAGCACAGATACGCAGTATTTT.

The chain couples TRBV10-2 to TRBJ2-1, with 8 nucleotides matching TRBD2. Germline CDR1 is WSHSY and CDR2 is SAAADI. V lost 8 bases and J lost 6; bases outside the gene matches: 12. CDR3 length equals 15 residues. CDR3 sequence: CASRRPGGSSNEQFF. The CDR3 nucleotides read TGCGCCAGCCGCCGTCCGGGAGGGTCGAGCAATGAGCAGTTCTTC.

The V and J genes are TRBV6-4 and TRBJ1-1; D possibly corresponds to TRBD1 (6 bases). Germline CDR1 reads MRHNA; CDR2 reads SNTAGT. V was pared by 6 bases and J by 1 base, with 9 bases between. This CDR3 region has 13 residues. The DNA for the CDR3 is TGTGCCAGCAGATGGGACACGAACACTGAAGCTTTCTTT. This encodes CASRWDTNTEAFF.

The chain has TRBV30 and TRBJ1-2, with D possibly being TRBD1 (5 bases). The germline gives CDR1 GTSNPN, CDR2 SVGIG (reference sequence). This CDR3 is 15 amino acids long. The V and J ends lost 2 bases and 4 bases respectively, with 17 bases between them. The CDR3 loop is CAWSLPYGGTYGYTF. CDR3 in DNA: TGTGCCTGGAGTCTTCCCTACGGGGGGACCTATGGCTACACCTTC. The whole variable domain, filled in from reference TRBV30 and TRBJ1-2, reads SQTIHQWPATLVQPVGSPLSLECTVEGTSNPNLYWYRQAAGRGLQLLFYSVGIGQISSEVPQNLSASRPQDRQFILSSKKLLLSDSGFYLCAWSLPYGGTYGYTFGSGTRLTVV.

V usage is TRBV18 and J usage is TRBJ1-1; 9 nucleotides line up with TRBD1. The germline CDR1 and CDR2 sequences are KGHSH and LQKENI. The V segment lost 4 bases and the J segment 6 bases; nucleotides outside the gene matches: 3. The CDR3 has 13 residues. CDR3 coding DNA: TGTGCCAGCTCACGGGACAGGGAGGCTGAAGCTTTCTTT. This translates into CASSRDREAEAFF.

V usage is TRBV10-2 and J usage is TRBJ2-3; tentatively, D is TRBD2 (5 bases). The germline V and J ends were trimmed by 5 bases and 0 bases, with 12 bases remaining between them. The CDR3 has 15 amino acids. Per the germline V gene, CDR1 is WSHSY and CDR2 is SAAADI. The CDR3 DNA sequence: TGCGCCAGCAGTCTAGGTTTAGCGAGCACAGATACGCAGTATTTT. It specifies CASSLGLASTDTQYF.

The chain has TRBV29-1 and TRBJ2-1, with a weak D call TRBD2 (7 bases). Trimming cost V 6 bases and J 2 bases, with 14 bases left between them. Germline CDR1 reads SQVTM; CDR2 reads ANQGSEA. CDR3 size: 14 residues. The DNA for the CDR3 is TGCAGCGTGGGAGGGGGGCTAGCCTACAATGAGCAGTTCTTC. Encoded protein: CSVGGGLAYNEQFF.

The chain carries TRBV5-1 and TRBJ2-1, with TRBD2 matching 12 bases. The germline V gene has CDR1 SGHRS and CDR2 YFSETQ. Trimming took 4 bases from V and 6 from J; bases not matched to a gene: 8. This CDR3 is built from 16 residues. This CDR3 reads CASSKETSGGRNEQFF. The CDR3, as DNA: TGCGCCAGCAGCAAGGAGACTAGCGGGGGACGCAATGAGCAGTTCTTC. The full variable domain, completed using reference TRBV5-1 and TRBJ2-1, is KAGVTQTPRYLIKTRGQQVTLSCSPISGHRSVSWYQQTPGQGLQFLFEYFSETQRNKGNFPGRFSGRQFSNSRSEMNVSTLELGDSALYLCASSKETSGGRNEQFFGPGTRLTVL.

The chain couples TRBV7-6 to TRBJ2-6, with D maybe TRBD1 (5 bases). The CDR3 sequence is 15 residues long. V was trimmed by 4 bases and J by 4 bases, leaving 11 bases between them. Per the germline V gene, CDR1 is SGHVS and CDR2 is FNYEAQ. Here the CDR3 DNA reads TGTGCCAGCAGCTCTCCAGGGCAAGGGGCCAACGTCCTGACTTTC. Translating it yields CASSSPGQGANVLTF.

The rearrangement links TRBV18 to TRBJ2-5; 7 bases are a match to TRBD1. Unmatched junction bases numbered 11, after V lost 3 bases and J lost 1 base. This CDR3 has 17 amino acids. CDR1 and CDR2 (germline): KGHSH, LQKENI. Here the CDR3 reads CASSPFQGQQFQETQYF. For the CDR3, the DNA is TGTGCCAGCTCACCGTTCCAGGGACAGCAATTCCAAGAGACCCAGTACTTC.